This T cell receptor (beta chain) was profiled in a study of response to subunit inactivated influenza vaccine. Germline lookup yields CDR1 SGHRS and CDR2 YFSETQ. Trimming shortened V by 1 base and J by 5 bases, and 12 bases separated the two germline ends. The CDR3 is 15 residues long. TCRdb independently ran MiXCR on the RT-PCR reads; one entry per CDR3 protein. The sample comprises roughly 500,000 distinct CDR3 sequences, approximately 15% of which are singletons, and around 3% rests with the top ten. Overall study findings and caveats: T cells newly recruited by each seasonal influenza vaccination are few, the authors suggested.

For this clonotype: Antigen unknown.

This material consisted of CD4+ T cells sorted from PBMCs, taken roughly 24 months after vaccination. V usage is TRBV5-1 and J usage is TRBJ2-2; D remains ambiguous. The receptor was isolated from a man aged 50-75 years who received an inactivated influenza vaccine. DNA of the CDR3: TGCGCCAGCAGCTTGAATAACCCCAAAACCGGGGAGCTGTTTTTT. Translated, it gives CASSLNNPKTGELFF.